These 21 T cell receptor beta chains were all obtained from the same sample, sequenced in a study of patients and donors after allogeneic stem cell transplantation. TCRdb re-derived calls from the RT-PCR reads in MiXCR, one entry per CDR3 protein. The table includes over 350,000 distinct CDR3 sequences, approximately 16% detected once. The source material was blood, either unsorted or a sorted T cell fraction (not recorded which). The receptors stem from a human donor who was either an allogeneic HSCT recipient or a stem cell or donor lymphocyte infusion donor (not recorded which). It is not recorded whose cells these are; they may come from a transplant donor.

The table lists this clonotype with a few counts. The genes are TRBV7-2 and TRBJ1-2, with D perhaps matching TRBD1 (5 bases). The CDR3 contains 13 residues. The germline CDR1 and CDR2 sequences are SGHTA and FQGNSA. The ends were cut back, 2 bases at V and 6 bases at J, with 10 bases in the middle. The CDR3 nucleotides read TGTGCCAGCAGCTTACAACAGGTGGATGGCTACACCTTC. This encodes CASSLQQVDGYTF.

In this sample, this clonotype turned up a few times. This sequence joins TRBV11-3 and TRBJ2-1; TRBD1 is a possible D gene (5 bases). CDR3 size: 14 residues. The germline gives CDR1 SGHNT, CDR2 YENEEA. Trimming removed 2 bases at V and 7 bases at J, with 12 bases between. CDR3 coding DNA: TGTGCCAGCAGCTTATGGGGCGGTAGAAATGAGCAGTTCTTC. It specifies CASSLWGGRNEQFF.

This chain connects TRBV7-8 to TRBJ1-1; 7 bases line up with TRBD1. CDR1 and CDR2 (germline): SGHVS, FQNEAQ. The CDR3 consists of 17 residues. The V and J ends lost 2 bases and 5 bases, in that order; junction bases with no gene match: 14. This CDR3 reads CASSLFYGQGGRTEAFF. The CDR3 nucleotides read TGTGCCAGCAGCTTATTTTACGGCCAGGGGGGCAGGACTGAAGCTTTCTTT. Supplemented by reference TRBV7-8 and TRBJ1-1, the full variable domain reads GAGVSQSPRYKVAKRGQDVALRCDPISGHVSLFWYQQALGQGPEFLTYFQNEAQLDKSGLPSDRFFAERPEGSVSTLKIQRTQQEDSAVYLCASSLFYGQGGRTEAFFGQGTRLTVV.

V and J are TRBV9 and TRBJ2-2; maybe TRBD1 (5 bases). This CDR3 contains 14 residues. The V end lost 3 bases, the J end lost 5 bases, and 11 bases lay between the germline ends. Germline CDR1 is SGDLS and CDR2 is YYNGEE. The CDR3 DNA sequence: TGTGCCAGCAGCGGGGGCGCGCATACCGGGGAGCTGTTTTTT. Residues: CASSGGAHTGELFF. The full variable domain, its missing parts supplied by reference TRBV9 and TRBJ2-2, is DSGVTQTPKHLITATGQRVTLRCSPRSGDLSVYWYQQSLDQGLQFLIQYYNGEERAKGNILERFSAQQFPDLHSELNLSSLELGDSALYFCASSGGAHTGELFFGEGSRLTVL.

The CDR3 spells CASSSGLAGVAEQYF. The DNA of the CDR3 is TGTGCCAGCAGCTCCGGACTAGCGGGAGTCGCCGAGCAGTACTTC. The V call is TRBV7-3, the J call TRBJ2-7; 13 bases agree with TRBD2. In germline, CDR1 is SGHTA, CDR2 FQGTGA. The trim removed 4 bases at V and 6 bases at J, leaving 6 bases unmatched. The CDR3 has 15 amino acids.

On this clonotype itself: A junction end diverges from the germline sequence, so it may reflect a read error. J is TRBJ2-7 and V is TRBV11-2; 14 bases match TRBD2. CDR3 size: 16 residues. Germline V lookup: CDR1 SGHAT, CDR2 FQNNGV. CDR3 sequence (DNA): TGTGCCAGCGGTCGGACTAGCGGGGGGCTATCCTCCGAGCAGTACTTC. Encoded protein: CASGRTSGGLSSEQYF.

V usage is TRBV12-3 or TRBV12-4 and J usage is TRBJ2-2; D is perhaps TRBD1 (5 bases). Trimming cost V 3 bases and J 7 bases, with 9 bases left between them. CDR3 length: 13 amino acids. CDR3 region: CASSFRAVGELFF. The CDR3, as DNA: TGTGCCAGCAGTTTCAGGGCCGTCGGGGAGCTGTTTTTT.

This clonotype was detected a few times. This chain connects TRBV5-1 to TRBJ2-7; 9 bases fit TRBD1. The V segment lost 4 bases and the J segment 4 bases; nucleotides outside the gene matches: 9. This CDR3 has 15 residues. Germline V gives CDR1 SGHRS, CDR2 YFSETQ. The CDR3 protein is CASSPTGTGWYEQYF. As DNA, the CDR3 is TGCGCCAGCAGCCCAACCGGGACAGGGTGGTACGAGCAGTACTTC.

V usage is TRBV24-1 and J usage is TRBJ1-5; the D gene is possibly TRBD1 (5 bases). Per germline, CDR1 KGHDR and CDR2 SFDVKD. The CDR3 runs 15 residues. The germline V and J ends were trimmed by 2 bases and 1 base, with 8 bases remaining between them. As DNA, the CDR3 is TGTGCCACCAGTGATTCAGGGTTGAGCAATCAGCCCCAGCATTTT. This sequence encodes CATSDSGLSNQPQHF.

The chain uses TRBV5-1 and TRBJ1-4, with D perhaps matching TRBD1 (5 bases). Germline values: CDR1 SGHRS, CDR2 YFSETQ. This CDR3 is 14 amino acids long. Trimming took off 9 bases at V and 8 bases at J, with 20 bases between the two ends. CDR3: CATSAGTSGEKLFF. In DNA, the CDR3 is TGCGCCACCTCAGCCGGGACCAGCGGGGAAAAACTGTTTTTT.

This chain uses TRBV21-1 with TRBJ2-4; the table's D gene call, TRBD2, was not cross checked with the DNA. TRBV21-1 counts as a pseudogene. CDR3 size: 17 residues. The CDR3 protein is CASSKGFQRDRKNIQYF. The CDR3 region has the DNA TGTGCCAGCAGCAAAGGTTTCCAGCGGGACCGCAAAAACATTCAGTACTTC.

This chain links TRBV27 with TRBJ2-6; D gene uncertain. The V gene lost 5 bases and the J gene lost 0 bases, with 11 bases spanning the gap. This CDR3 has 16 amino acids. Germline assignment: CDR1 MNHEY and CDR2 SMNVEV (reference sequence). CDR3 nucleotides: TGTGCCAGCAGTAGTCCCTATGGCTCTGGGGCCAACGTCCTGACTTTC. It specifies CASSSPYGSGANVLTF.

In its sample, this clonotype was seen many times. As DNA, the CDR3 is TGCGCCAGCAGCTCCAAGGGACAGGGGTCCTACGAGCAGTACTTC. It codes for CASSSKGQGSYEQYF. The rearrangement uses TRBV5-1 and TRBJ2-7, with TRBD1 matching 10 bases. Germline trimming cut 3 bases from V and 1 base from J; bases unmatched to any gene: 4. Germline V CDR1 and CDR2: SGHRS, YFSETQ. CDR3 length equals 15 residues.

The table lists this clonotype with a few counts. V is TRBV15 and J is TRBJ2-1; 7 bases fit TRBD2. Looked up from germline, CDR1 is LNHNV and CDR2 is YYDKDF (reference sequence). After removal of 4 bases from V and 8 bases from J, the junction contained 2 bases not matched to a gene. The CDR3 is 12 residues long. The CDR3 region has the DNA TGTGCCACCAGCAAACGGGGGGATGAGCAGTTCTTC. Its protein is CATSKRGDEQFF.

The chain combines TRBV20-1 with TRBJ2-1; 11 bases match TRBD2. Trimming cost V 5 bases and J 8 bases; bases outside gene matches: 8. The CDR3 is made up of 14 amino acids. Germline loops: CDR1 DFQATT, CDR2 SNEGSKA (reference sequence). The CDR3 region is CSALASGRYYEQFF. The CDR3 region has the DNA TGCAGTGCTCTTGCTAGCGGGAGGTATTATGAGCAGTTCTTC.

This clonotype appeared a few times. V gene TRBV20-1 combines with J gene TRBJ2-5; 11 bases line up with TRBD1. CDR1 and CDR2 (germline): DFQATT, SNEGSKA (reference sequence). The V segment lost 0 bases and the J segment 2 bases; nucleotides outside the gene matches: 5. The CDR3 totals 16 residues. The CDR3 DNA is TGCAGTGCTAGAGATCCAGGACAGGGGGCGCAAGAGACCCAGTACTTC. This gives the protein CSARDPGQGAQETQYF.

The gene calls are TRBV6-2 or TRBV6-3 and TRBJ2-7; 11 bases match TRBD2. V shed 5 bases and J 2 bases; nucleotides not matched to a gene: 8. Germline CDR1 MNHEY, CDR2 SVGEGT. CDR3 length: 16 amino acids. CDR3 amino acids: CASSEFGTSGPYEQYF. The CDR3 DNA sequence: TGTGCCAGCAGTGAGTTCGGGACTAGCGGACCCTACGAGCAGTACTTC.

The J gene is TRBJ2-2, the V gene TRBV12-3 or TRBV12-4; 9 bases match TRBD2. J gave up 9 bases and V 4 bases, and 18 bases lay outside the gene matches. This CDR3 contains 18 residues. CDR3 protein: CASSSRDRLAARVRELFF. CDR3 nucleotide sequence: TGTGCCAGCAGTTCCCGGGACCGACTAGCGGCCAGAGTCAGGGAGCTGTTTTTT.

The chain is built from TRBV12-3 or TRBV12-4 and TRBJ2-1, with D maybe TRBD1 (6 bases). This CDR3 is built from 15 residues. Trimming removed 2 bases from V and 4 bases from J, with 12 bases in between. As DNA, the CDR3 is TGTGCCAGCAGTTTATGGGGGCCGGGTTACAATGAGCAGTTCTTC. It specifies CASSLWGPGYNEQFF.

The chain uses TRBV27 and TRBJ2-7; D is perhaps TRBD1 or TRBD2 (5 bases each). V was pared by 5 bases and J by 4 bases, with 15 bases between. From germline, CDR1 is MNHEY and CDR2 SMNVEV (reference sequence). This CDR3 has 14 residues. CDR3 coding DNA: TGTGCCAGCAGTATCCGGGACGGTGGGTACGAGCAGTACTTC. Translated: CASSIRDGGYEQYF.

V and J are TRBV9 and TRBJ2-1; D gene unclear. In germline, CDR1 is SGDLS, CDR2 YYNGEE. The CDR3 is 15 residues long. V shed 4 bases and J shed 0 bases, with 11 bases lying between them. Here the CDR3 reads CASSPWRDSYNEQFF. The CDR3 nucleotides are TGTGCCAGCAGCCCCTGGAGAGACTCCTACAATGAGCAGTTCTTC.